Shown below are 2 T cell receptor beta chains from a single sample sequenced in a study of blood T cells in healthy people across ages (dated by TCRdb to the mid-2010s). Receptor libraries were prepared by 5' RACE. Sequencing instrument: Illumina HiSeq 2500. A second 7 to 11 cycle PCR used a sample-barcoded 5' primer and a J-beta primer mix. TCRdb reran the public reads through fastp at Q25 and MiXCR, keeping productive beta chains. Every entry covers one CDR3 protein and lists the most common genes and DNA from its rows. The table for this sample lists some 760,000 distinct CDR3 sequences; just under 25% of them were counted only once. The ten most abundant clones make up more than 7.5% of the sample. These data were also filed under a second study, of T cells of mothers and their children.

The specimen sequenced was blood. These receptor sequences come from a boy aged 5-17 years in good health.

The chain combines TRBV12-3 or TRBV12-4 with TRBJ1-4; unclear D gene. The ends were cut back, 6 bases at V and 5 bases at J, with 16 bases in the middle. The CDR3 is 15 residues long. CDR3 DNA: TGTGCCAGCAGCGGCGGGAAGGGAGGGAATGAAAAACTGTTTTTT. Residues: CASSGGKGGNEKLFF.

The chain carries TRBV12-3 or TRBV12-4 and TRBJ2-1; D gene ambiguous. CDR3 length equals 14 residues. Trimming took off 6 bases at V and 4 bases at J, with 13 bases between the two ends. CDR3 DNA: TGTGCCAGCAGACAACCGGGCCAGTACAATGAGCAGTTCTTC. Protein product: CASRQPGQYNEQFF.